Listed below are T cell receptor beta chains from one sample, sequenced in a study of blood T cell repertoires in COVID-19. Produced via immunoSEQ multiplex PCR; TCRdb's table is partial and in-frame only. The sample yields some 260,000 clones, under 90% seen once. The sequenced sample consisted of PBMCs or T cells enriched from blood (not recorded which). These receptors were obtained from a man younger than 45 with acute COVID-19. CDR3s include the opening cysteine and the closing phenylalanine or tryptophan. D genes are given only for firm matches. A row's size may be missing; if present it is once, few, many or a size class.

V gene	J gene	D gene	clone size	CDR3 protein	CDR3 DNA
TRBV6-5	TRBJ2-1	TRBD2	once	CASSPTSGDYNEQFF	TGTGCCAGCAGTCCGACTAGCGGAGACTACAATGAGCAGTTCTTC
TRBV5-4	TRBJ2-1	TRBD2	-	CASSLGGGSYNEQFF	TGTGCCAGCAGCTTGGGGGGGGGCTCCTACAATGAGCAGTTCTTC
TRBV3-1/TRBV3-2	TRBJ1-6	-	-	CASSYQQGSSPLHF	TGTGCCAGCAGCTACCAACAGGGAAGTTCACCCCTCCACTTT
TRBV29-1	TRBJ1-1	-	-	CSARPAPGTREAFF	TGCAGCGCCCGACCCGCCCCGGGAACCCGAGAAGCTTTCTTT
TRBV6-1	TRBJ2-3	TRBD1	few	CASSEGTGHTDTQYF	TGTGCCAGCAGTGAAGGGACAGGGCACACAGATACGCAGTATTTT
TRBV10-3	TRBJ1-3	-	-	CAISESTRAEGNTIYF	TGTGCCATCAGTGAGTCGACACGAGCGGAAGGAAACACCATATATTTT
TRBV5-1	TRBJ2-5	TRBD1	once	CASSLETGGETQYF	TGCGCCAGCAGCTTGGAGACAGGGGGAGAGACCCAGTACTTC
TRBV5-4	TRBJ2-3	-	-	CASSSPGVLDTQYF	TGTGCCAGCAGCTCCCCGGGAGTACTAGATACGCAGTATTTT
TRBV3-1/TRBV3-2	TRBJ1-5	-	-	CASSQGTWGGNQPQHF	TGTGCCAGCAGCCAAGGGACCTGGGGGGGAAATCAGCCCCAGCATTTT
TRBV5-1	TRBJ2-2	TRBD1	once	CASSYAEDRGLDTGELFF	TGCGCCAGCAGCTACGCGGAAGACAGGGGGCTGGACACCGGGGAGCTGTTTTTT
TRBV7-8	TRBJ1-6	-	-	CASSLIGGGKGPYSPLHF	TGTGCCAGCAGCTTAATCGGGGGGGGAAAGGGTCCTTATTCACCCCTCCACTTT
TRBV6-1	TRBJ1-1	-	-	CASSDTGWAEAFF	TGTGCCAGCAGTGACACAGGGTGGGCTGAAGCTTTCTTT
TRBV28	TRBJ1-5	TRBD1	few	CASLGQGKDNQPQHF	TGTGCCAGCCTGGGACAGGGTAAAGACAATCAGCCCCAGCATTTT
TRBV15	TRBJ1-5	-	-	CATSRDQGGQTGF	TGTGCCACCAGCAGAGATCAGGGTGGTCAAACTGGGTTT
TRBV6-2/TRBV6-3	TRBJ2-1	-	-	CASSYSSSYNEQFF	TGTGCCAGCAGTTACTCCTCGAGCTACAATGAGCAGTTCTTC
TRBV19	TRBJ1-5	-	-	CASSIDLRGNQPQHF	TGTGCCAGTAGTATAGATCTGCGAGGGAATCAGCCCCAGCATTTT
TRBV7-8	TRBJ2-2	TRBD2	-	CASSLGGLAGTGELFF	TGTGCCAGCAGCTTAGGGGGACTAGCGGGCACCGGGGAGCTGTTTTTT
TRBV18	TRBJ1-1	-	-	CASSPKGHTEAFF	TGTGCCAGCTCACCAAAGGGGCACACTGAAGCTTTCTTT
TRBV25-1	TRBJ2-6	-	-	CASSEYTGANVLTF	TGTGCCAGCAGTGAATATACAGGGGCCAACGTCCTGACTTTC
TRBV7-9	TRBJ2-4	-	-	CASSRPTDRNIQYF	TGTGCCAGCAGCCGACCCACAGACAGGAACATTCAGTACTTC
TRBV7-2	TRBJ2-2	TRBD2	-	CASSFRVAGNTGELFF	TGTGCCAGCAGCTTTAGGGTAGCGGGAAACACCGGGGAGCTGTTTTTT
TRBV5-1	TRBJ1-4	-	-	CASSRESTNEKLFF	TGCGCCAGCAGCAGAGAATCCACTAATGAAAAACTGTTTTTT
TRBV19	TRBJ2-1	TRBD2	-	CASSMGLAGSEQFF	TGTGCCAGTAGTATGGGACTAGCGGGAAGTGAGCAGTTCTTC
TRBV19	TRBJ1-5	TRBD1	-	CASRTGGENQPQHF	TGTGCCAGTAGGACAGGGGGTGAGAATCAGCCCCAGCATTTT
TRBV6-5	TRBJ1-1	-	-	CASLTSKRGTEAFF	TGTGCCAGTCTAACATCGAAGCGGGGGACTGAAGCTTTCTTT
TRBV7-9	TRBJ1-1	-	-	CASSFQGMNTEAFF	TGTGCCAGCAGCTTTCAGGGAATGAACACTGAAGCTTTCTTT
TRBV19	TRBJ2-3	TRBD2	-	CASSRSREAPDTQYF	TGTGCCAGTAGTAGGTCGCGGGAGGCCCCAGATACGCAGTATTTT
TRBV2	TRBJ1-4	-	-	CASRQGREKLFF	TGTGCCAGCAGGCAGGGTCGGGAAAAACTGTTTTTT
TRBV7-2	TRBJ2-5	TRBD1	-	CASSLITGGEETQYF	TGTGCCAGCAGCCTAATAACAGGGGGTGAAGAGACCCAGTACTTC